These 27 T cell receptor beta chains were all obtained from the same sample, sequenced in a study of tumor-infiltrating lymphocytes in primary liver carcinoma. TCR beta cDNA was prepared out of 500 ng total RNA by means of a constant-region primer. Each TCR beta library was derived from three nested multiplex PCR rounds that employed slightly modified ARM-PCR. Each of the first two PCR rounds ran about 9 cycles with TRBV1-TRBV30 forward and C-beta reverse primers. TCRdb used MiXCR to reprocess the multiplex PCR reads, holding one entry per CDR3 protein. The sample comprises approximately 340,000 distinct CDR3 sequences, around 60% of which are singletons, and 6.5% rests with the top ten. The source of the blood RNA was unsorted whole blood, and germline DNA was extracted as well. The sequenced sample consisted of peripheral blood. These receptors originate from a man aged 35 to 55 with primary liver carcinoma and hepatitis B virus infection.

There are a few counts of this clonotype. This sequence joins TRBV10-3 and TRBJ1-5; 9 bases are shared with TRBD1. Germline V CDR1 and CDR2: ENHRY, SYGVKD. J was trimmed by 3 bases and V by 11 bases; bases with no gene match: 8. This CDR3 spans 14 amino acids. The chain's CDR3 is CASGGTGNNQPQHF. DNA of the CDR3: TGTGCCTCAGGGGGGACAGGGAACAATCAGCCCCAGCATTTT.

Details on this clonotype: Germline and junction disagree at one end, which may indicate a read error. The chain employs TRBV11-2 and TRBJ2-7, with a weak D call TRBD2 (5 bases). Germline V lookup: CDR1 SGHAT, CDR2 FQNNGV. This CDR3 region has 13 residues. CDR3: CASSFREFGEQNF. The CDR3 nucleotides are TGTGCCAGCAGCTTTAGGGAGTTTGGCGAGCAGAACTTC.

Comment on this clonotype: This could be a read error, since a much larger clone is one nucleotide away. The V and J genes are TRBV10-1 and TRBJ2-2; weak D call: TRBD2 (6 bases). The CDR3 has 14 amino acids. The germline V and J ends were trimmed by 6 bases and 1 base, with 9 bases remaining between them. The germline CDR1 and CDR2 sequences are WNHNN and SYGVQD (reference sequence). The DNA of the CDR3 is TGCGCCAGCAGACTAGCCCAGAACACCGGGGAGCTGTTTTTT. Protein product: CASRLAQNTGELFF.

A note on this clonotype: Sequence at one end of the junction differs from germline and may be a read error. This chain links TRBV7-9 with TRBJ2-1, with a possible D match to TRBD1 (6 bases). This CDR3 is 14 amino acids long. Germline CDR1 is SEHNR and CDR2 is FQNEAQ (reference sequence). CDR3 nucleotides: TGTGCCAGCAGCTTAAGTTTAGGACAGAGTGAGCACTTCTTC. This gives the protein CASSLSLGQSEHFF.

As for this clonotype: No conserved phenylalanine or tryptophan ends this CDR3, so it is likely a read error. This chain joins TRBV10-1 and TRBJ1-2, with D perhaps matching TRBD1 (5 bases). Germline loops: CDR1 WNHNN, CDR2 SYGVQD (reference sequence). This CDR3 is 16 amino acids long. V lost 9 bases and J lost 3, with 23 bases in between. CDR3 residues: CASGESTWGNDYGYTS. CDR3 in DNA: TGCGCCAGTGGTGAGTCGACGTGGGGGAATGACTATGGCTACACCTCC.

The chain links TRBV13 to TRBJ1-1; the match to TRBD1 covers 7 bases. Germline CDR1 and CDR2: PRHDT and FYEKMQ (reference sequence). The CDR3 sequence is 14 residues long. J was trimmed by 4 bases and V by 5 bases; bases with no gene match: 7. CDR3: CASSPRDRSTEAFF. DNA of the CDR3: TGTGCCAGCAGCCCCCGGGACAGATCCACTGAAGCTTTCTTT.

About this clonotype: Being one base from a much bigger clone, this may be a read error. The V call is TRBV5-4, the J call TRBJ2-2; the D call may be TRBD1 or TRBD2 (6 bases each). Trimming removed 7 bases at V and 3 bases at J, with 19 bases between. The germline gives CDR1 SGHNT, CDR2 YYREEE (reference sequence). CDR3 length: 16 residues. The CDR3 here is CASHTDKGGHTGELFF. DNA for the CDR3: TGTGCCAGCCATACCGACAAAGGGGGGCACACCGGGGAGCTGTTTTTT.

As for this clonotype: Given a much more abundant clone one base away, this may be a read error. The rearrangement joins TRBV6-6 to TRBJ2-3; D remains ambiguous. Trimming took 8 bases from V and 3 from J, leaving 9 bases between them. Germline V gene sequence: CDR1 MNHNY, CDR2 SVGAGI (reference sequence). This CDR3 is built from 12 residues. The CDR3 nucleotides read TGTGCCAGCCGTTCGAGGACAGATACGCAGTATTTT. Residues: CASRSRTDTQYF.

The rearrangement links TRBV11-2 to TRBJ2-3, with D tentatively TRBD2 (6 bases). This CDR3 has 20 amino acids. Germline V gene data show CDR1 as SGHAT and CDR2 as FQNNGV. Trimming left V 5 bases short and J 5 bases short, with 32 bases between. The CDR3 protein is CASSLGRSHVLTGVKDTQYF. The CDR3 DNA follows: TGTGCCAGCAGCCTAGGCCGTTCACACGTTCTGACGGGAGTAAAAGATACGCAGTATTTT.

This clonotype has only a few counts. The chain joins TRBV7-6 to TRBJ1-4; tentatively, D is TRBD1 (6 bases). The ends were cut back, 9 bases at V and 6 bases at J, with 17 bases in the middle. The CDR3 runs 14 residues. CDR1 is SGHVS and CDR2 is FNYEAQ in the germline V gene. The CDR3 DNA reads TGTGCCAGTAGCCGGGGGGCACTAGATGAAAAACTGTTTTTT. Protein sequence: CASSRGALDEKLFF.

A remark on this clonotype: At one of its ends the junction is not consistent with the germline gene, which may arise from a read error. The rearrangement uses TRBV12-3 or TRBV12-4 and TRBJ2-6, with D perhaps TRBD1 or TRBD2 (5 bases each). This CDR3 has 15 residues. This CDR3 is CASSFGEPGANVLAF. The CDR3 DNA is TGTGCCAGTAGTTTCGGGGAACCCGGGGCCAACGTCCTGGCTTTC.

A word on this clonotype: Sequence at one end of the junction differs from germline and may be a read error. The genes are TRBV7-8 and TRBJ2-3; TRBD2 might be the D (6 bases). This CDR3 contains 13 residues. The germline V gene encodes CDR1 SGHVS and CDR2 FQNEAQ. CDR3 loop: CARWEVDEDMQYF. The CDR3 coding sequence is TGTGCCAGATGGGAGGTGGACGAGGATATGCAGTATTTT.

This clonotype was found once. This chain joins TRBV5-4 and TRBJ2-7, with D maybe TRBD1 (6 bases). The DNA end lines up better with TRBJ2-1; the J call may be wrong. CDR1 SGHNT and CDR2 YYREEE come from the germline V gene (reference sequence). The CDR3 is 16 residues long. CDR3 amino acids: CASSYTGFSGSYEQFF. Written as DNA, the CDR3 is TGTGCCAGCAGCTATACAGGGTTCTCTGGCTCCTACGAGCAGTTCTTC.

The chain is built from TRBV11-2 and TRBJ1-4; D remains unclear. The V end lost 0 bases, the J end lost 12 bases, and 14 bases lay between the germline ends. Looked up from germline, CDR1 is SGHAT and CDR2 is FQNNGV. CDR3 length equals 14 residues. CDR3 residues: CASSLDVRGKELFF. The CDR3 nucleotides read TGTGCCAGCAGCTTAGATGTCCGTGGTAAAGAACTGTTTTTT.

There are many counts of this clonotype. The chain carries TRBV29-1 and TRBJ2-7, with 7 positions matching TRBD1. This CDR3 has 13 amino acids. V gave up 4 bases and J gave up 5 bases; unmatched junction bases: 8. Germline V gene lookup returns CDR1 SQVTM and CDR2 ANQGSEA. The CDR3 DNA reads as TGCAGCGTTGCCCCGACAGGGCTCCACGAGCAGTACTTC. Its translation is CSVAPTGLHEQYF.

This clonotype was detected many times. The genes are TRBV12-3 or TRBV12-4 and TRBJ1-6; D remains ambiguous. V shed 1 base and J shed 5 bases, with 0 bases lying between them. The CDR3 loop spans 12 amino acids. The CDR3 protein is CASSLDNSPLHF. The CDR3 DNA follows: TGTGCCAGCAGTTTAGATAATTCACCCCTCCACTTT.

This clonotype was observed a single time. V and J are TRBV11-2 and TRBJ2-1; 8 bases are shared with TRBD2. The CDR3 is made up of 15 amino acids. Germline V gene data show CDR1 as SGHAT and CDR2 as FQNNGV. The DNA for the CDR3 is TGTATCAGCAGTCCCCAGCGGGAGAGACTGGGTGAGCAGTTCTTC. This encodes CISSPQRERLGEQFF.

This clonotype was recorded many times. As DNA, the CDR3 is TGTGCCAGCAGCTTAGATCACGGACACACTGAAGCTTTCTTT. Translating it yields CASSLDHGHTEAFF. The chain couples TRBV11-2 to TRBJ1-1; D remains unclear. Trimming left V 0 bases short and J 3 bases short, with 8 bases between. The CDR3 contains 14 residues. Per germline, CDR1 SGHAT and CDR2 FQNNGV.

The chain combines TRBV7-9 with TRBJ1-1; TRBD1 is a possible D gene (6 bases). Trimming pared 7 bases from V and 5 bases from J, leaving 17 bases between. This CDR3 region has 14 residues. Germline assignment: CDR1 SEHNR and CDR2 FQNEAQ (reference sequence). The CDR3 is CASTQRAGETEAFF. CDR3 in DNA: TGTGCCAGCACCCAAAGAGCAGGGGAGACTGAAGCTTTCTTT.

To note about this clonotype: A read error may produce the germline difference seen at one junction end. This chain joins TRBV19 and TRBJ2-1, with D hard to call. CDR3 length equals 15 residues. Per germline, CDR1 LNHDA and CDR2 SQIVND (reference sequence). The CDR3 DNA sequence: TGCGCCAGTAGTATGGTCCCTAGAGGATACAATGAGCAGTTCTTC. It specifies CASSMVPRGYNEQFF.

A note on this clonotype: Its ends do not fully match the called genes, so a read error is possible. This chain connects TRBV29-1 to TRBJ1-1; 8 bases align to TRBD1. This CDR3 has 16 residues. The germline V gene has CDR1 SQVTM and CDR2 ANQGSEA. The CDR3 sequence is CSVSPMRQGMNTGAFF. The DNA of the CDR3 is TGCAGCGTCAGCCCCATGAGACAGGGGATGAACACTGGAGCTTTTTTT.

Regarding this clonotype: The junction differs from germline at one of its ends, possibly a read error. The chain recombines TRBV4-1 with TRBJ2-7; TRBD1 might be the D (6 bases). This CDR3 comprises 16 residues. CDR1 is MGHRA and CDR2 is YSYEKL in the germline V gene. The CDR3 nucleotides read TGCGCCAGTAGCCGTGCCGTGACAGGCTTCTCCTACGAGCAGTACTTC. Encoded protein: CASSRAVTGFSYEQYF.

The CDR3 reads CASTILASMVGYTF. The CDR3 DNA sequence: TGTGCCAGCACTATCCTCGCTTCTATGGTTGGCTACACCTTC. The chain is built from TRBV7-9 and TRBJ1-2, with D uncertain. This CDR3 region has 14 residues. The V and J ends lost 7 bases and 7 bases respectively, with 19 bases between them. The germline V gene has CDR1 SEHNR and CDR2 FQNEAQ (reference sequence).

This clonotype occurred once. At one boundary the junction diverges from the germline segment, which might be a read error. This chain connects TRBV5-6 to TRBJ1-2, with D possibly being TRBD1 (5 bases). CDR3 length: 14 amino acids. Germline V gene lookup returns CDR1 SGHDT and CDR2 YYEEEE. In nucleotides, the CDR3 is TGTGCCAGCAGCTCCTGGGACCGCAACTATAGCTACACCTTC. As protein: CASSSWDRNYSYTF.

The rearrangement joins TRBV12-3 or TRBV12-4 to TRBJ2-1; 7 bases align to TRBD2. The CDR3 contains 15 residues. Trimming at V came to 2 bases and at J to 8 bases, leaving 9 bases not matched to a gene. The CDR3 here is CASSLMGGPSHEQFF. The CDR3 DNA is TGTGCCAGCAGTTTAATGGGAGGGCCCTCCCATGAGCAGTTCTTC.

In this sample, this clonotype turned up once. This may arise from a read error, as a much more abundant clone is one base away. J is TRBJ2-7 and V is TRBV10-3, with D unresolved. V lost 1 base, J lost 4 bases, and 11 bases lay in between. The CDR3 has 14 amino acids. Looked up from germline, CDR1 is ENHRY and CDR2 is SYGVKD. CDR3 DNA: TGTGCCATCAGTGAGTTAGGACCGGAATACGAGCAGTACTTC. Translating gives CAISELGPEYEQYF.

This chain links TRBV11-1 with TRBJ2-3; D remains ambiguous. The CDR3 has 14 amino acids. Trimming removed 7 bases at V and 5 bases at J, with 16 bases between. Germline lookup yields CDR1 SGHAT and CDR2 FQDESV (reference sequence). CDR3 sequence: CASIVAGSIDTQYF. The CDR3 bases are TGTGCCAGCATCGTGGCCGGGTCCATAGATACGCAGTATTTT.